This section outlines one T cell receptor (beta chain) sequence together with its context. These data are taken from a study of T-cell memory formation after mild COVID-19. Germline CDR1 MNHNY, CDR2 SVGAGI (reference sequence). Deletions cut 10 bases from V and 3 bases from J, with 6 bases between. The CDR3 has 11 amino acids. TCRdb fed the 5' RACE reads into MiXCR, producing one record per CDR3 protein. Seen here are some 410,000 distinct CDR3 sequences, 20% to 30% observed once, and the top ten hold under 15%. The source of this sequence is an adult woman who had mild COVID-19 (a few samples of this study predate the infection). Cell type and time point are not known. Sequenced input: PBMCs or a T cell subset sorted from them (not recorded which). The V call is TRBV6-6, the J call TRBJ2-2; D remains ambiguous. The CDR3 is CATMYTGELFF. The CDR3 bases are TGTGCCACTATGTACACCGGGGAGCTGTTTTTT.